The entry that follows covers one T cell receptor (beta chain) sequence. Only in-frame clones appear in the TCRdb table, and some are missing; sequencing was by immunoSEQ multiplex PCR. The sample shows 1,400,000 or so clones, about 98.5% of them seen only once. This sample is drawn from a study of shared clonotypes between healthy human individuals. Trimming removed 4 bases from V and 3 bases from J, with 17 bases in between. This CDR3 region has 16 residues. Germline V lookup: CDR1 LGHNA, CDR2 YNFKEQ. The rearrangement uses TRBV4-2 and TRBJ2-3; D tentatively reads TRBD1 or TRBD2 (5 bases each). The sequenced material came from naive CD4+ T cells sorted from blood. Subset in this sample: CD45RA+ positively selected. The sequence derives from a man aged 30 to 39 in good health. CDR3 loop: CASSPHPGTETDTQYF. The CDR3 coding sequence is TGTGCCAGCAGCCCACACCCCGGGACGGAGACAGATACGCAGTATTTT.